The subject of this entry is one T cell receptor beta chain. The antigen remains undetermined. The record originates from a study of blood T cells in healthy people across ages. The authors ran a second PCR of about 6 to 11 cycles using a sample-barcoded 5' primer and a J-beta primer mix. Each cDNA molecule was tagged by a template-switch adaptor that had 12 random nucleotides. Each sample yielded at least 3 million CDR3-containing paired-end reads. TCRdb reprocessed the 5' RACE reads via MiXCR and lists one record per CDR3 protein. The table lists 980,000 or so distinct CDR3 sequences, 48% of them singletons. Study-level findings and limits: Whereas aged donors had fewer naive CD4+ cells, long-lived donors had more of them and higher diversity.

The CDR3 consists of 11 residues. Trimming stripped 5 bases from V and 5 bases from J, with 4 bases between. The germline V gene encodes CDR1 SGHTA and CDR2 FQGNSA. The sequence was obtained from a man in his thirties or forties in good health. The chain joins TRBV7-2 to TRBJ2-4; D ambiguous. The specimen sequenced was blood. CDR3 protein: CASSAENIQYF. As DNA, the CDR3 is TGTGCCAGCAGCGCAGAAAACATTCAGTACTTC.